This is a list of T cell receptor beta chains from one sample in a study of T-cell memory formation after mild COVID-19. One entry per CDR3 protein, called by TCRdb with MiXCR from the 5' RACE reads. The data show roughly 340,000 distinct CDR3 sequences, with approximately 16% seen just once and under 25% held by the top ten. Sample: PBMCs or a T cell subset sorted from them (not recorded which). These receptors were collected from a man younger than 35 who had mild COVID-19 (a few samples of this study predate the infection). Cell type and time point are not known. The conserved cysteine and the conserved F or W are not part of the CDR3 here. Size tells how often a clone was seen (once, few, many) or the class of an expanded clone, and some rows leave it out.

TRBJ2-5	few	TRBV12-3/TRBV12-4	ASSPGKATAEETQY
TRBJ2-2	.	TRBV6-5	ASSVRGWTGELF
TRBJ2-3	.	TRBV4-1	ASSPGDLYPFSTDTQY
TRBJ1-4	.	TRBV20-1	SARTEGAGLF
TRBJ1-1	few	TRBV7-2	ASSYQDRPSEAF
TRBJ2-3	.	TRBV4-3	ASSQNLAGGADTQY
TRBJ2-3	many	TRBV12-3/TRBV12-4	ASRLAGGGTDTQY
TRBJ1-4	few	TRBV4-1	ASSQAVRGFNEKLF
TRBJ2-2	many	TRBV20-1	SARDGLAGDTGELF
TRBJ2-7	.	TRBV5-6	ASSSSRSPYEQY
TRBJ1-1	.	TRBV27	ASTSLAGRVTEAF
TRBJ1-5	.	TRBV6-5	ASSSRESNQPQH
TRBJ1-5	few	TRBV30	AWSTGFRQPQH
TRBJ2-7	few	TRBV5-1	ASSYRTSGTYEQY
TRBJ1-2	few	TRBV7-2	ASSPSRDSYGYT
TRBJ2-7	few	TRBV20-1	SAFVDEQY
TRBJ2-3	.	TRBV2	ASSDPGQGSTDTQY
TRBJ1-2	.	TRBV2	AGNTAHYGYT
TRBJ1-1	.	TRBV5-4	ASSSALPGGAF
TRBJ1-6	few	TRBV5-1	ASSLGDLTSPLH
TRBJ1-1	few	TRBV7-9	ASSRQGARGTEAF
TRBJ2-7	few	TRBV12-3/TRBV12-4	ASSPSLGQLRD
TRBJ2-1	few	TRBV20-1	SAPGVSGGYNEQF
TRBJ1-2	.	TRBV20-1	SAYVEGSYGYT
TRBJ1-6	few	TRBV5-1	ASTNDRGNSPLH
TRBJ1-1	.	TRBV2	ASSESQSSSAF
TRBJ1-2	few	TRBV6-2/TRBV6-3	ASGQGVRGYT
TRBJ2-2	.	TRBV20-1	SASRTGDTGELF
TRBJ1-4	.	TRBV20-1	SASHRVLDEKLF
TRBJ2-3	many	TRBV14	ASSQAPRRLAGGRNTQY
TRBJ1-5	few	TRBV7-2	ASSRGGQPQH
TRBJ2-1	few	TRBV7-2	ASSLVSAANEQF
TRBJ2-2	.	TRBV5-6	ASSSGLAGSTGELF
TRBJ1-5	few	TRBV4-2	ASSQLTQGGGLSNQPQH
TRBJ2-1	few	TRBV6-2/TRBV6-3	ASSYSDIPIYNEQF
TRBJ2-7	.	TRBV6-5	ASSYSRTGPYEQY
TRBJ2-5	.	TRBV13	ASSLGRQGRETQY
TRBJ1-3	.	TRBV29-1	SAQTGVSGNTIY
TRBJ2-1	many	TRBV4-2	ASSQRRGRNYNEQF
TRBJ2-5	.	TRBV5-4	ASSLVPGETQY
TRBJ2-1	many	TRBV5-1	ASGRGNEQF
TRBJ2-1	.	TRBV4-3	ASSRRTSGVYNEQF
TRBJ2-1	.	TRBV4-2	ASSAGGRYNEQF
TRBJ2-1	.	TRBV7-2	ASSIGVAGTNEQF
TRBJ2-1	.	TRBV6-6	ASKRGALKDTEQF
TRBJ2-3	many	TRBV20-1	SARERAEWTDTQY
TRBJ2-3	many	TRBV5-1	ASSLGATDTDTQY
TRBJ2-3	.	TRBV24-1	ATSGNRGSADTQY
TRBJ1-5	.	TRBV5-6	ASSLVGESEPQH
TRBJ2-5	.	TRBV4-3	ASSPDRGQGRGETQY
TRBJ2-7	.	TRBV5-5	ASSPPTGIRNPYEQY
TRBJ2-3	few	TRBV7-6	ASSLAATSTDTQY
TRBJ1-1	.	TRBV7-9	ASSPRGPKGTEAF
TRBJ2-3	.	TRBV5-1	ASQRRGANTDTQY
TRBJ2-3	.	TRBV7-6	ASSSQWGEGADTQY
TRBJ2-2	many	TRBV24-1	ATSDLPGQGGELF
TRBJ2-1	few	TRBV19	ASRSLSYNEQF
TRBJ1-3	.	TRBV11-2	ASSLTIRQGGNTIY